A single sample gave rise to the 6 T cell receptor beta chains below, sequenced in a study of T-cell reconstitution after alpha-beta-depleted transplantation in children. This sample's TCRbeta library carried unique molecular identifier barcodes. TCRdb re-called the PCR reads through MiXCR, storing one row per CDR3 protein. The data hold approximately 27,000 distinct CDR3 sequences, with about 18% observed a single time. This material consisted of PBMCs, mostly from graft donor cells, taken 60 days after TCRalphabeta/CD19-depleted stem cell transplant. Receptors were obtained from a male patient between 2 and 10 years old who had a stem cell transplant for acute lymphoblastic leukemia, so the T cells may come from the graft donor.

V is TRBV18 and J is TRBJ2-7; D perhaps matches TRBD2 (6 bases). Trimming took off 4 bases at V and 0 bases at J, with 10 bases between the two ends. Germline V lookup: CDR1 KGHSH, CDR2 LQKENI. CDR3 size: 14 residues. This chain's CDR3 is CASSHTGGSYEQYF. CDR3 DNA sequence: TGTGCCAGCTCACATACCGGGGGCTCCTACGAGCAGTACTTC.

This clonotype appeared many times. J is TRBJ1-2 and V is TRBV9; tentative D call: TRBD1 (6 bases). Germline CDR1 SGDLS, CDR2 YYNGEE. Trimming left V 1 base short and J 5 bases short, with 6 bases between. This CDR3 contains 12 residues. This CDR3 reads CASSVQGYGYTF. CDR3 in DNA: TGTGCCAGCAGCGTACAGGGGTATGGCTACACCTTC.

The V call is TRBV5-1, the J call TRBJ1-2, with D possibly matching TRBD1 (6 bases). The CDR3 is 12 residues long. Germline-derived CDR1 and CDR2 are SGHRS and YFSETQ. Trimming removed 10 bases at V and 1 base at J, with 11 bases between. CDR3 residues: CAETGYNYGYTF. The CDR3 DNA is TGCGCCGAGACAGGCTATAACTATGGCTACACCTTC.

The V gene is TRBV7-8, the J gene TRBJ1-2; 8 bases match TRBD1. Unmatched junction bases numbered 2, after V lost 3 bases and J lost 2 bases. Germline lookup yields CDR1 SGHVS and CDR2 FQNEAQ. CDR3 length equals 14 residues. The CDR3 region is CASSLDRENYGYTF. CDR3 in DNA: TGTGCCAGCAGCTTGGACAGGGAGAACTATGGCTACACCTTC.

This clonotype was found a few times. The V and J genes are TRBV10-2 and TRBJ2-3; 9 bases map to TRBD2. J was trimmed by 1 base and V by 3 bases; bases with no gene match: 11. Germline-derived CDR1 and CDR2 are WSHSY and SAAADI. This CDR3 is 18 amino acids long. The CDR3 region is CASSELASGVLGTDTQYF. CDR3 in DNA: TGCGCCAGCAGTGAACTGGCTAGCGGGGTGCTAGGCACAGATACGCAGTATTTT.

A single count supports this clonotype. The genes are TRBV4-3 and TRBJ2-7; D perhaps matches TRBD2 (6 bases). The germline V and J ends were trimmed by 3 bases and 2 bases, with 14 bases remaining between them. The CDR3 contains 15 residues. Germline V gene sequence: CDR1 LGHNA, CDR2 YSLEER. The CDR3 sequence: CASSQGGDTAYEQYF. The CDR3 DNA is TGCGCCAGCAGCCAGGGGGGAGACACTGCCTACGAGCAGTACTTC.